This TCR beta chain originates from a study of T-cell memory formation after mild COVID-19. Study-wide results and caveats: Memory from before infection featured some responding clones, which suggests cross-reactive memory joined. Researchers could not confirm that second-wave clones peaking on day 37 targeted SARS-CoV-2.

The table lists this clonotype with a few counts. Its antigen is unidentified. Researchers used 5'RACE with constant-segment primers to make TCR alpha and TCR beta cDNA libraries that carry sample barcodes and UMIs. TCRdb processed the 5' RACE reads anew with MiXCR; each CDR3 protein has one entry. The sample lists about 140,000 distinct CDR3 sequences, 13% to 15% seen once, with 25% to 30% in the top ten. Germline V gene sequence: CDR1 SEHNR, CDR2 FQNEAQ (reference sequence). The CDR3 has 13 residues. V was cut by 9 bases and J by 3 bases, with 15 bases left in between. The clonotype comes from an adult woman who had mild COVID-19 (a few samples of this study predate the infection). Cell type and time point are not known. Sequencing was performed on PBMCs or a T cell subset sorted from them (not recorded which). The chain recombines TRBV7-9 with TRBJ2-7; D assignment may be TRBD1 or TRBD2 (6 bases each). In nucleotides, the CDR3 is TGTGCCAGTGGTGGGGGGCTCTACTACGAGCAGTACTTC. Translating gives CASGGGLYYEQYF.